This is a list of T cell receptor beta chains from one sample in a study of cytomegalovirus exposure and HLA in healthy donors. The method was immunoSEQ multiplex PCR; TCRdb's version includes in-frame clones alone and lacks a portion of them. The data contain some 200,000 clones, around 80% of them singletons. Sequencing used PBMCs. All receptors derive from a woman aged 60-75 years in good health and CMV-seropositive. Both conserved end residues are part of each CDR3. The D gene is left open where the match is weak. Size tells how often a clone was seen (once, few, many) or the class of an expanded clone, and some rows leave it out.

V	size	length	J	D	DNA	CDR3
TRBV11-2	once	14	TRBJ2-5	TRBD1	TGTGCCAGCAGCTTAGTGACAGGGGCTGAGACCCAGTACTTC	CASSLVTGAETQYF
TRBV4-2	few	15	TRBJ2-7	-	TGTGCCAGCAGCCAAGAAGCTTCCAGGGGCCATGGGCAGTACTTC	CASSQEASRGHGQYF
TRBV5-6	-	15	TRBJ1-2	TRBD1	TGTGCCAGCAGAGCGATCGACAGGGCTAACTATGGCTACACCTTC	CASRAIDRANYGYTF
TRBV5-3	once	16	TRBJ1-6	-	TGTGCCAGAAGCTTGGGCGGGGGGGCTCCTAATTCACCCCTCCACTTT	CARSLGGGAPNSPLHF
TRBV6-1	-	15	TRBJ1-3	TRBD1	TGTGCCAGCAGTGAAAGACAGGGGACTGGAAACACCATATATTTT	CASSERQGTGNTIYF
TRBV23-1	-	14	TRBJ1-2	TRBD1	TGCGCCAGCAGTCCCACAGGGGTCCTCTATGGCTACACCTTC	CASSPTGVLYGYTF
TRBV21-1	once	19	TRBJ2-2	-	TGTGCCAGCAGCAAAGGTTGGGCGTGGGCGGGAGGGCCCACCGGGGAGCTGTTTTTT	CASSKGWAWAGGPTGELFF
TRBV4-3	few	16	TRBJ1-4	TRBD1	TGCGCCAGCAGCCCAACACACAGGGGCAATAATGAAAAACTGTTTTTT	CASSPTHRGNNEKLFF
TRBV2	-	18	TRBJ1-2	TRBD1	TGTGCCAGCAGTGAAGCGCGACCGGGACAGTTAGCTAACTATGGCTACACCTTC	CASSEARPGQLANYGYTF
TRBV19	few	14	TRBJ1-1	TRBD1	TGTGCCACCATGAGACAGGGGGCGAACACTGAAGCTTTCTTT	CATMRQGANTEAFF
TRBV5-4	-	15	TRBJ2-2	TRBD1	TGTGCCAGCAGCCCCAGACAGGGTGACACCGGGGAGCTGTTTTTT	CASSPRQGDTGELFF
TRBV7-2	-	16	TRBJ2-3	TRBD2	TGTGCCAGCAGCTCGGGACTAGCGGGGGGCCCAGATACGCAGTATTTT	CASSSGLAGGPDTQYF
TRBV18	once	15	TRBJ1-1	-	TGTGCCAGCTCATCCTCCGCAGGGTTCTGGACTGAAGCTTTCTTT	CASSSSAGFWTEAFF
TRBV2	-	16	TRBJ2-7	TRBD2	TGTGCCAGCAGTGGGTCGACTAGCGGGAACAGATACGAGCAGTACTTC	CASSGSTSGNRYEQYF
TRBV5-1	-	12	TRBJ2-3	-	TGCGCCAGCAGCCGCGGGATGGATACGCAGTATTTT	CASSRGMDTQYF
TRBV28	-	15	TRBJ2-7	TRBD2	TGTGCCAGCAGTTTTCTAGCGGGAGGGCCCTCCGAGCAGTACTTC	CASSFLAGGPSEQYF
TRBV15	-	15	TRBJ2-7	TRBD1	TGTGCCACCAGCAGAAGACAGGGGTACGACTACGAGCAGTACTTC	CATSRRQGYDYEQYF